This T cell receptor beta chain was captured by sequencing in a study of T cell responses to AZD1222 COVID-19 vaccine. This clone was detected only once. Clones were sequenced by immunoSEQ multiplex PCR, and TCRdb holds only the in-frame ones, with some missing. Of 75,000 to 90,000 clones detected, approximately 89% appear once; the ten largest clones hold about 29%. Germline CDR1 and CDR2: LNHDA and SQIVND (reference sequence). Trimming at V came to 5 bases and at J to 3 bases, leaving 10 bases not matched to a gene. CDR3 size: 17 residues. The chain joins TRBV19 to TRBJ2-2, with 9 bases that match TRBD1. The sequence came from an adult who received the AZD1222 COVID-19 vaccine. The sequencing used peripheral blood, collected 28 days after the second AZD1222 dose. The CDR3 loop reads CASSPHNRDRDTGELFF. The DNA for the CDR3 is TGTGCCAGTAGTCCTCACAACCGGGACAGGGACACCGGGGAGCTGTTTTTT.